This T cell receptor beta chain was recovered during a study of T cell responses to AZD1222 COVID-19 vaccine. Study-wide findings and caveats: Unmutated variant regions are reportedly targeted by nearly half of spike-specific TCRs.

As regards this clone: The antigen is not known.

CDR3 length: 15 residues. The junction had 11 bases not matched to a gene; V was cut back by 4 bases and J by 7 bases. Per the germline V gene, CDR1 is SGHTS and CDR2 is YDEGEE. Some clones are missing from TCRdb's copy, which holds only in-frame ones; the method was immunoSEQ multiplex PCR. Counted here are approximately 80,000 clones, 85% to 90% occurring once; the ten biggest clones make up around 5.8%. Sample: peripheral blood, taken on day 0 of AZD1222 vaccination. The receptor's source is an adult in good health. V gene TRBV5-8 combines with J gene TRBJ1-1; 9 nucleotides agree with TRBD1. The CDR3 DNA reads TGTGCCAGCAGCCTCACCGGGACAGGGACCCTTGAAGCTTTCTTT. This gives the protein CASSLTGTGTLEAFF.